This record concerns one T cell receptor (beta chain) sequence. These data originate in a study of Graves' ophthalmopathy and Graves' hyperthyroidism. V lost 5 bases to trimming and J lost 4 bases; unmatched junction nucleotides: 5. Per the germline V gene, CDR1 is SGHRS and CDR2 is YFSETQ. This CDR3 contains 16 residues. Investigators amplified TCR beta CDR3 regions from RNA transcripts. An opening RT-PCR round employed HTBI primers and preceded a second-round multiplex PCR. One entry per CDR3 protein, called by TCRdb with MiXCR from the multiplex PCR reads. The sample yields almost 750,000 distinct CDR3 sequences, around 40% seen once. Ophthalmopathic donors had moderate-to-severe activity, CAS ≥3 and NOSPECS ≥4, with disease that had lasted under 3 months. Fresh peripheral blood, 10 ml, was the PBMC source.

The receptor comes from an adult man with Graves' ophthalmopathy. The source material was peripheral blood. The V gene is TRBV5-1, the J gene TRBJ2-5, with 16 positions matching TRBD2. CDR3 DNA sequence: TGCGCCAGCAGAATTGGGACTAGCGGGAGGGCAGAGACCCAGTACTTC. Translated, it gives CASRIGTSGRAETQYF. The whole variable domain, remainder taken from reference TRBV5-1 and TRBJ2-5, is KAGVTQTPRYLIKTRGQQVTLSCSPISGHRSVSWYQQTPGQGLQFLFEYFSETQRNKGNFPGRFSGRQFSNSRSEMNVSTLELGDSALYLCASRIGTSGRAETQYFGPGTRLLVL.